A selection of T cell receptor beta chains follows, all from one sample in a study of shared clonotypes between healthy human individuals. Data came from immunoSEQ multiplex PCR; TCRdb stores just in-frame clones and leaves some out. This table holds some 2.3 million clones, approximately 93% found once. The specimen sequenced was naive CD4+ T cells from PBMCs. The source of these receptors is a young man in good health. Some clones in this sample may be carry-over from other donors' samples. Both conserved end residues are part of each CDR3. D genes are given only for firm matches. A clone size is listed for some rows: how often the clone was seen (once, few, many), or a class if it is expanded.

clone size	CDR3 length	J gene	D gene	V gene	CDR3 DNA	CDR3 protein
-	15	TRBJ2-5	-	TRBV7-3	TGTGCCAGCTCCCTAGGTGGGGCGGCCCCAGAGACCCAGTACTTC	CASSLGGAAPETQYF
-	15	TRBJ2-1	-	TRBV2	TGTGCCAGCAAATTATCTGTTCCCTTGAGGAATGAGCAGTTCTTC	CASKLSVPLRNEQFF
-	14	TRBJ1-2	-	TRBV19	TGTGCCAGTACCCTCGTGGGCCGCAACTATGGCTACACCTTC	CASTLVGRNYGYTF
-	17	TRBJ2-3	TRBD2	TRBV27	TGTGCCAGCAGTTCCAGAGCGGACTTTGGGGGGGCAGATACGCAGTATTTT	CASSSRADFGGADTQYF
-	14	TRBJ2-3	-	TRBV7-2	TGTGCCAGCAGCCCATCCAGGGAGACAGATACGCAGTATTTT	CASSPSRETDTQYF
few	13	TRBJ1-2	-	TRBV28	TGTGCCAGCAGTTTAGGGACTAACTATGGCTACACCTTC	CASSLGTNYGYTF
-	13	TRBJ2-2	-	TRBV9	TGTGCCAGCAGCGTAGAGGACTCCGGGGAGCTGTTTTTT	CASSVEDSGELFF
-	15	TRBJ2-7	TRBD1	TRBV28	TGTGCCAGCAGTTTATCGGCAGGGGGCAACTACGAGCAGTACTTC	CASSLSAGGNYEQYF
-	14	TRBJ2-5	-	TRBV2	TGTGCCAGCAGTGCGCATGGGGTGCAAGAGACCCAGTACTTC	CASSAHGVQETQYF
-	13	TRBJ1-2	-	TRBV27	TGTGCCAGCAGTTTAACGGATAACTATGGCTACACCTTC	CASSLTDNYGYTF
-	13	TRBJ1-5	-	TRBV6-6	TGTGCCAGCAGTTTACACCTCAATCAGCCCCAGCATTTT	CASSLHLNQPQHF
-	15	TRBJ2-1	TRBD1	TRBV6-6	TGTGCCAGCAGTTACTCGACAGGGCCTCCGGATGAGCAGTTCTTC	CASSYSTGPPDEQFF
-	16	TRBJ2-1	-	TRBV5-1	TGCGCCAGCAGCCGGACAGCCCTGGGGGACCACAATGAGCAGTTCTTC	CASSRTALGDHNEQFF
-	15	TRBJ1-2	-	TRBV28	TGTGCCAGCAGTTTAGTCCCGCCCAGGGAGAATGGCTACACCTTC	CASSLVPPRENGYTF
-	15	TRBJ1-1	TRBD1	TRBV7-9	TGTGCCAGCAGCCCCCGGACAGGGATGAACACTGAAGCTTTCTTT	CASSPRTGMNTEAFF
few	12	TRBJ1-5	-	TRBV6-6	TGTGCCAGCAGCCCCGGGGGTGAGCCCCAGCATTTT	CASSPGGEPQHF
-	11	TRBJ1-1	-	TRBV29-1	TGCAGCGGGGTAATGAACACTGAAGCTTTCTTT	CSGVMNTEAFF
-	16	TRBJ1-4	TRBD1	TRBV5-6	TGTGCCAGCAGCGGCGGGACAGGGGCAACTAATGAAAAACTGTTTTTT	CASSGGTGATNEKLFF
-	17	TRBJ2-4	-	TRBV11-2	TGTGCCAGCAGCTCCATATCCCCGACAGGAGCCAAAAACATTCAGTACTTC	CASSSISPTGAKNIQYF
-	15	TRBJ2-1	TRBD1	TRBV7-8	TGTGCCAGCAACTATGGGACAGGGAGCTACAATGAGCAGTTCTTC	CASNYGTGSYNEQFF
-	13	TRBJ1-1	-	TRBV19	TGTGCCAGTAAAGTGGCGGTTAACACTGAAGCTTTCTTT	CASKVAVNTEAFF
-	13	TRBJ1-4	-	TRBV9	TGTGCCAGCAGCGTTTATAGTGGGGAAAAACTGTTTTTT	CASSVYSGEKLFF
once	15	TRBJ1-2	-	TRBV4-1	TGCGCCAGCAGCCACGCGGGGACCGCTAACTATGGCTACACCTTC	CASSHAGTANYGYTF
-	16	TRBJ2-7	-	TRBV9	TGTGCCAGCAGTGGGATCCCCGGCGGCGAGGGGTACGAGCAGTACTTC	CASSGIPGGEGYEQYF
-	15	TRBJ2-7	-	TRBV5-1	TGCGCCAGCAGTTTAGACAGTCATAGCTCCTACGAGCAGTACTTC	CASSLDSHSSYEQYF
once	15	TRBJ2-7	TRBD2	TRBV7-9	TGTGCCAGCAGTCGTATCGGGACTAGCGTTTTCGAGCAGTACTTC	CASSRIGTSVFEQYF
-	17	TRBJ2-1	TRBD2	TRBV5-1	TGCGCCAGCAGCTTGGGGAGTAGCGGGTTCTCCTACAATGAGCAGTTCTTC	CASSLGSSGFSYNEQFF
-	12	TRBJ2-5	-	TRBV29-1	TGCAGCTCCATAGCCGGGCCGGAGACCCAGTACTTC	CSSIAGPETQYF
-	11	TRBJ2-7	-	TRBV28	TGTGCCAGCAGTTTTCTGGAGCGGCAGTACTTC	CASSFLERQYF
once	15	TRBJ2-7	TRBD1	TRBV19	TGTGCCAGTAGTCTGGAGGGACAGGGGCCCTACGAGCAGTACTTC	CASSLEGQGPYEQYF
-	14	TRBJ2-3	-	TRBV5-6	TGTGCCAGCAGCTCTGTCCGGGGCACAGATACGCAGTATTTT	CASSSVRGTDTQYF
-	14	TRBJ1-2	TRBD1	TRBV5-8	TGTGCCAGCAGCTTCCGTCCGACAGGGAACGGCTACACCTTC	CASSFRPTGNGYTF
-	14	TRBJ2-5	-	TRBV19	TGTGCCAGTAGTATGGGACGGTGGTCGGAGACCCAGTACTTC	CASSMGRWSETQYF
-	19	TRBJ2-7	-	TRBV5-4	TGTGCCAGCAGTCCTCGGGGAGGGGGCTTAGCCGGGACTAGCTACGAGCAGTACTTC	CASSPRGGGLAGTSYEQYF
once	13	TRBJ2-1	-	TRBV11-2	TGTGCCAGCAAGGCCAGTAGGTACAATGAGCAGTTCTTC	CASKASRYNEQFF
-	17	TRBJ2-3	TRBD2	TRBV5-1	TGCGCCAGCAGCTCGGGACTAGCGGGAGTGTATGGAGATACGCAGTATTTT	CASSSGLAGVYGDTQYF
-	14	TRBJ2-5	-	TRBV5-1	TGCGCCAGCAGGTTGGGGCAGGGGCAAGAGACCCAGTACTTC	CASRLGQGQETQYF
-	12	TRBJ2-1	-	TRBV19	TGTGCCAGTAGTATTTATCCGGGAGAGCAGTTCTTC	CASSIYPGEQFF
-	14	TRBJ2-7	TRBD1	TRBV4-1	TGCGCCAGCAGCCCCAGACAGGGGTTATTCGAGCAGTACTTC	CASSPRQGLFEQYF
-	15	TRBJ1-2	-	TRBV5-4	TGTGCCAGCAGCTTGGCCTCTGGGGGACACTATGGCTACACCTTC	CASSLASGGHYGYTF
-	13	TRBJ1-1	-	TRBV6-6	TGTGCCAGCAGACCCCCCGGGGACACTGAAGCTTTCTTT	CASRPPGDTEAFF
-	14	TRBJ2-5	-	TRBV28	TGTGCCAGCAGTCAAGGGGGGACTCCCCGGACCCAGTACTTC	CASSQGGTPRTQYF
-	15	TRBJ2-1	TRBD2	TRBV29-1	TGCAGCGTTGATGCTCCGGGACTAGCGGGAAATGAGCAGTTCTTC	CSVDAPGLAGNEQFF
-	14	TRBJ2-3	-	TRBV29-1	TGCAGCGTTGAAGAAGCAGGGAGCGCAGATACGCAGTATTTT	CSVEEAGSADTQYF
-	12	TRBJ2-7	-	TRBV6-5	TGTGCCAGCAGAAGTAGAAACTACGAGCAGTACTTC	CASRSRNYEQYF
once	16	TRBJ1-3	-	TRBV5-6	TGTGCCAGCAGCTACGGGACACTAGTAACTGGAAACACCATATATTTT	CASSYGTLVTGNTIYF
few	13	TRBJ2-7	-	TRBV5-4	TGTGCCAGCAGCTTGGGGCAGTCCTACGAGCAGTACTTC	CASSLGQSYEQYF
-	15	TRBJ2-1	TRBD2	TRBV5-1	TGCGCCAGCACAGGGACCCTAGCGGGAGTACATGAGCAGTTCTTC	CASTGTLAGVHEQFF
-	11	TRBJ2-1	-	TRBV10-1	TGCGCCAGCAGTGCTGAAAATGAGCAGTTCTTC	CASSAENEQFF
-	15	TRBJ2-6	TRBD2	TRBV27	TGTGCCAGCAGACTAGCGGGAGCTGGGGCCAACGTCCTGACTTTC	CASRLAGAGANVLTF
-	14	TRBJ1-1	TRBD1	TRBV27	TGTGCCAGCACCAGACAGGGGCCCCGGGATGAAGCTTTCTTT	CASTRQGPRDEAFF
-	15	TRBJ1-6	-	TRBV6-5	TGTGCCAGCAGCAAACCGAGCTCCTATAATTCACCCCTCCACTTT	CASSKPSSYNSPLHF
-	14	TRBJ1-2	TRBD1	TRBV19	TGTGCCAGTAGCTCGGGACAGGGAGGGCGTGGCTACACCTTC	CASSSGQGGRGYTF
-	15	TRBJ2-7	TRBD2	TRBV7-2	TGTGCCAGCAGCTTGGGGACTAGCGGGACGTACGAGCAGTACTTC	CASSLGTSGTYEQYF